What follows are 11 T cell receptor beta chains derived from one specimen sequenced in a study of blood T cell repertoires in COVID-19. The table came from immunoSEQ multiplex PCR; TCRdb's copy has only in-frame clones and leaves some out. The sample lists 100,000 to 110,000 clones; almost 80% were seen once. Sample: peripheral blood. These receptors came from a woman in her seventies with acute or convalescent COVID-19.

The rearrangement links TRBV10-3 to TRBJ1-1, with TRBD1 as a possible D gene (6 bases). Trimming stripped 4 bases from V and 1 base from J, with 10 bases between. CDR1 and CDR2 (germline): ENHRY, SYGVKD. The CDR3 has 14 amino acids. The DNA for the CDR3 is TGTGCCATCAGTGTCACGGACAGGAACACTGAAGCTTTCTTT. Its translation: CAISVTDRNTEAFF.

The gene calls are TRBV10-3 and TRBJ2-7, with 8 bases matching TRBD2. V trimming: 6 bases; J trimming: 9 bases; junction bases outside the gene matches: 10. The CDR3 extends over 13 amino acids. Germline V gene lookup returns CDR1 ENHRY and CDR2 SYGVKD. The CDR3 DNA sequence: TGTGCCATCAGGGACCCTACTAGCGGCACGCAGTACGTC. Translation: CAIRDPTSGTQYV.

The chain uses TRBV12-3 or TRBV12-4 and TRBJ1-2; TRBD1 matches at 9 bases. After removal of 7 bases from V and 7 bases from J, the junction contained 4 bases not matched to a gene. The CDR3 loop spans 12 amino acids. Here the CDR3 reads CASKQGAGGYTF. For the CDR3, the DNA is TGTGCCAGCAAACAGGGGGCAGGTGGCTACACCTTC.

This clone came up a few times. The CDR3 loop is CATSDRGTSGAPTDTQYF. CDR3 in DNA: TGTGCCACCAGTGATAGAGGGACTAGCGGGGCGCCCACAGATACGCAGTATTTT. The V and J genes are TRBV24-1 and TRBJ2-3; 13 bases align to TRBD2. Germline V CDR1 and CDR2: KGHDR, SFDVKD. This CDR3 has 18 amino acids. The V gene end was trimmed by 3 bases and the J gene end by 2 bases; junction bases not matched to a gene: 7.

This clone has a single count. CDR3 DNA sequence: TGTGCCAGCGGCAAAGCGAGCTCCTATAATTCACCCCTCCACTTT. This gives the protein CASGKASSYNSPLHF. The chain links TRBV28 to TRBJ1-6; D is uncertain. Trimming took off 8 bases at V and 0 bases at J, with 11 bases between the two ends. The CDR3 loop spans 15 amino acids. Germline V gene lookup returns CDR1 MDHEN and CDR2 SYDVKM.

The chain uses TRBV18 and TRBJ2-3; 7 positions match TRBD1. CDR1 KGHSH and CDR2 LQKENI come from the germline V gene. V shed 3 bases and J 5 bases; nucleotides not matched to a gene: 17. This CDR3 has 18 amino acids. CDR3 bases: TGTGCCAGCTCACCCTCGCTCGGGACGGCCAGACAGGGAGATACGCAGTATTTT. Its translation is CASSPSLGTARQGDTQYF.

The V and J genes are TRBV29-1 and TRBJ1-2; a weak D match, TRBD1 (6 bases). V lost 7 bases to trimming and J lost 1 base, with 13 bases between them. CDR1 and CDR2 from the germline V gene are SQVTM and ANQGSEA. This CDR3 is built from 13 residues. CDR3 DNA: TGCAGCGGTGACTCGGACAGTAACTATGGCTACACCTTC. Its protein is CSGDSDSNYGYTF.

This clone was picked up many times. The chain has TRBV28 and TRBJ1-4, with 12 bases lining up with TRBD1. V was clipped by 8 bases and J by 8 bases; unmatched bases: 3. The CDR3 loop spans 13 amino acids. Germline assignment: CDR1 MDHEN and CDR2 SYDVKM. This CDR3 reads CASGTGGREKLFF. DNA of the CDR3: TGTGCCAGCGGGACAGGGGGCCGGGAAAAACTGTTTTTT.

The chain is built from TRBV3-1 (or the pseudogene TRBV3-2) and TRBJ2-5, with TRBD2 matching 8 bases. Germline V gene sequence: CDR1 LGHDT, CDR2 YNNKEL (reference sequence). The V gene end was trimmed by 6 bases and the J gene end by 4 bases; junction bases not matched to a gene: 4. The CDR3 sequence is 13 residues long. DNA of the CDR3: TGTGCCAGCAGATTCGGGACTAGAGAGACCCAGTACTTC. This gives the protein CASRFGTRETQYF.

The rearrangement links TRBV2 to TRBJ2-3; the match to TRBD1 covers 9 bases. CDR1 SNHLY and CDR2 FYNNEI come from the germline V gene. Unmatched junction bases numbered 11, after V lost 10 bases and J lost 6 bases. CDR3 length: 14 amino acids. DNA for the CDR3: TGTGCCACCGAACCGGGACAGGGTAAGGATACGCAGTATTTT. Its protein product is CATEPGQGKDTQYF.

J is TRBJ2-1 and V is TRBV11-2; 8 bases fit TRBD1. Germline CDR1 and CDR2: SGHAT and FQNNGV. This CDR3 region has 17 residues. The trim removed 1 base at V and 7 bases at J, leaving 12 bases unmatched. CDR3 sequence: CASSLVTAGGDRNEQFF. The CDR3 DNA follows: TGTGCCAGCAGCTTAGTCACGGCAGGGGGCGATAGAAATGAGCAGTTCTTC.